The 8 T cell receptor beta chains given below trace back to one sample, sequenced in a study of cytomegalovirus exposure and HLA in healthy donors. The PCR used 60 Vbeta and 13 Jbeta primers. Using immunoSEQ multiplex PCR, the repertoire was profiled, and TCRdb retains in-frame clones only, with some absent. Of about 180,000 clones listed, around 80% were seen once; the top ten hold roughly 3.7%. The sample consisted of PBMCs. These receptors all come from a woman in her sixties in good health and CMV-seropositive.

This clone was counted a single time. The J gene is TRBJ2-5, the V gene TRBV30; D possibly corresponds to TRBD1 (6 bases). Trimming took off 2 bases at V and 5 bases at J, with 15 bases between the two ends. CDR3 length: 14 residues. Germline loops: CDR1 GTSNPN, CDR2 SVGIG (reference sequence). This chain's CDR3 is CAWSYGGQGETQYF. CDR3 in DNA: TGTGCCTGGAGTTATGGGGGCCAAGGGGAGACCCAGTACTTC.

This clone showed up just a few times. The gene calls are TRBV6-6 and TRBJ2-7; D gene ambiguous. V lost 8 bases and J 4 bases, leaving 9 bases between the germline ends. CDR1 and CDR2 from the germline V gene are MNHNY and SVGAGI (reference sequence). The CDR3 is made up of 11 amino acids. As DNA, the CDR3 is TGTGCCAGCGCCGCCGGGTACGAGCAGTACTTC. Encoded protein: CASAAGYEQYF.

This clone was recorded once. The V and J genes are TRBV2 and TRBJ2-5; D possibly corresponds to TRBD1 (6 bases). Germline CDR1 and CDR2: SNHLY and FYNNEI. The CDR3 is 14 amino acids. Trimming pared 5 bases from V and 2 bases from J, leaving 12 bases between. The CDR3 DNA sequence: TGTGCCAGCAGTCCTCAGGGGACGCAAGAGACCCAGTACTTC. Translating it yields CASSPQGTQETQYF.

The chain combines TRBV5-1 with TRBJ2-1, with 11 bases matching TRBD2. The CDR3 has 16 amino acids. Looked up from germline, CDR1 is SGHRS and CDR2 is YFSETQ. Trimming took 1 base from V and 5 from J; bases not matched to a gene: 5. CDR3 nucleotide sequence: TGCGCCAGCAGCTTGTATACACTAGCGGGGGACAATGAGCAGTTCTTC. As protein: CASSLYTLAGDNEQFF.

The chain uses TRBV6-4 and TRBJ2-3; 10 bases line up with TRBD2. Per the germline V gene, CDR1 is MRHNA and CDR2 is SNTAGT. The junction had 5 bases not matched to a gene; V was cut back by 5 bases and J by 0 bases. The CDR3 loop spans 16 amino acids. CDR3 amino acids: CASSILAGGSTDTQYF. In DNA, the CDR3 is TGTGCCAGCAGTATTTTAGCGGGGGGCAGCACAGATACGCAGTATTTT.

V gene TRBV7-3 combines with J gene TRBJ2-2; tentative D call: TRBD2 (6 bases). V was trimmed by 5 bases and J by 6 bases, leaving 10 bases between them. The CDR3 runs 13 residues. The germline V gene has CDR1 SGHTA and CDR2 FQGTGA. For the CDR3, the DNA is TGTGCCAGCAGCCCCCCGGGGGCCGGGGAGCTGTTTTTT. Its translation is CASSPPGAGELFF.

This chain connects TRBV19 to TRBJ2-7; unclear D gene. Trimming removed 0 bases at V and 0 bases at J, with 9 bases between. Germline-derived CDR1 and CDR2 are LNHDA and SQIVND (reference sequence). The CDR3 consists of 15 residues. Here the CDR3 DNA reads TGTGCCAGTAGTATAGATCCACATTCCTCCTACGAGCAGTACTTC. Translated, it gives CASSIDPHSSYEQYF.

Here the CDR3 DNA reads TGTGCCAGCAGCTTAGGGGTTGGACAGGTCTATGGCTACACCTTC. Encoded protein: CASSLGVGQVYGYTF. The rearrangement joins TRBV11-2 to TRBJ1-2; TRBD1 agrees at 7 bases. This CDR3 has 15 residues. In germline, CDR1 is SGHAT, CDR2 FQNNGV. Trimming took 1 base from V and 4 from J; bases not matched to a gene: 6.